This TCR beta chain was captured in a study of control samples from healthy donors and cancer patients. The CDR3 runs 18 residues. Deletions cut 0 bases from V and 4 bases from J, with 21 bases between. Germline V gene data show CDR1 as LGHDT and CDR2 as YNNKEL (reference sequence). TCRdb keeps only in-frame clones here, not all; method: immunoSEQ multiplex PCR. Of approximately 90,000 clones in the sample, around four fifths were seen once. The J gene is TRBJ2-5, the V gene TRBV3-1 (or the pseudogene TRBV3-2); D is possibly TRBD2 (6 bases). The TCR originated in a man aged 30 to 45 in good health. Sequenced material: blood. This CDR3 reads CASSQDVSIGGRGETQYF. The CDR3 DNA is TGTGCCAGCAGCCAAGATGTATCCATCGGGGGTAGAGGAGAGACCCAGTACTTC.